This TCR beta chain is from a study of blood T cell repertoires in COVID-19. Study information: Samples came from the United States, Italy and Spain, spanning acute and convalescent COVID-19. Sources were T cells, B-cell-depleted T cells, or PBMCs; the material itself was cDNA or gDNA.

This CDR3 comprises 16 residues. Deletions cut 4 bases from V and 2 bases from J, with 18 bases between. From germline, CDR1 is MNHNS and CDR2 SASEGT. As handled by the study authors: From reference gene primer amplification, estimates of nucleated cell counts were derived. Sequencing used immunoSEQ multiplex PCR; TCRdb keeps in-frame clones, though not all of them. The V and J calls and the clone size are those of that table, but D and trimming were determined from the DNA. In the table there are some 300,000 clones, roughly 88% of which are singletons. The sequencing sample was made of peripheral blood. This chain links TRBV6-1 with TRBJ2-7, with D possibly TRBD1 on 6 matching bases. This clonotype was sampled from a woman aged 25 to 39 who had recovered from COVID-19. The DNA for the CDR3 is TGTGCCAGCAGTGGATGGACAGAGCTATATACCTACGAGCAGTACTTC. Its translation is CASSGWTELYTYEQYF.